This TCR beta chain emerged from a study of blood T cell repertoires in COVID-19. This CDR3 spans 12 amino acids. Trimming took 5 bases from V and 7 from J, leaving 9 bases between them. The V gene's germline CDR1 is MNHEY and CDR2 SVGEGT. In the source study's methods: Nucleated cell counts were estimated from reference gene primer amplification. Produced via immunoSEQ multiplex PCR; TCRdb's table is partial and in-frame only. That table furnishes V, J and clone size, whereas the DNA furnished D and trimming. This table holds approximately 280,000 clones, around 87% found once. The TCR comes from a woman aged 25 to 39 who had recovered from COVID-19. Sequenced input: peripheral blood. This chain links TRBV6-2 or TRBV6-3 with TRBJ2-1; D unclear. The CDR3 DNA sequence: TGTGCCAGCAGTCGAGGAGAGAATGAGCAGTTCTTC. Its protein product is CASSRGENEQFF.